This T cell receptor (beta chain) originates from a study of T cells in Graves' hyperthyroidism and ophthalmopathy (dated by TCRdb to about 2019). Broadly, across the study: Peripheral blood was collected at initial diagnosis, before any treatment. TCR V-J signatures able to tell the groups apart were searched for in a discovery cohort of 90 to 100 patients, of whom more than 40 had Graves' ophthalmopathy and 57 had stable Graves' hyperthyroidism. Prospective prediction of ophthalmopathy was tested in an independent validation cohort of 18 to 20 hyperthyroidism patients and some 17 patients who later progressed to ophthalmopathy. The roughly 91 discovery patients were randomly split 7:3 into training and test sets. In addition, the study compared T-cell repertoires in thyroid tissue and in blood from several Graves' hyperthyroidism patients. Following sampling, methimazole starting at 30 mg daily was given to hyperthyroidism patients, and high-dose intravenous methylprednisolone was given to ophthalmopathy patients. The paper reports TCR Vbeta CDR3 sequencing of 130 to 150 peripheral blood samples: 43 ophthalmopathy, under 80 hyperthyroidism and around 17 progressor patients.

The TCR beta CDR3 regions were amplified from the RNA transcripts. The TCR CDR3 was subjected to a first round of RT-PCR using the HTBI primer set and the Qiagen OneStep RT-PCR kit. Libraries were constructed in a second round of multiplex PCR, after which size selection and purification were carried out. The libraries were sequenced on an Illumina HiSeq2000 using paired-end 100 bp reads. The paper's data handling went like this. SOAPnuke was used to process the raw data, throwing out any read that contained adapters or uncalled bases, had a mean Phred below 15, or lacked an exact constant-primer or identifier match. COPE v1.2.5 was used to merge the high-quality paired reads, and each unique nucleotide sequence was defined as a clonotype. MiTCR v1.1 was used to align clonotypes to the IMGT TRBV, TRBD and TRBJ reference segments. Only V-J combinations with frequency above 0.0001, covering about 99% of repertoires, were analysed. The TCS score was defined as the ratio of F50 (clonal expansion) to E x V (chaos), calculated using BLOSUM62-based TCRdist between CDR3 peptides within each V-J. Welch's t-statistics and random forest reduced around 550 V-J features to about 12, which were used in a naive Bayes classifier (R e1071). Using fastp trimming at Q25 and MiXCR clonotype assembly, TCRdb reanalyzed the public sequencing data and kept in-frame beta chains. Rows with a matching CDR3 protein are joined into one entry that keeps the most common DNA and genes. Clone size and V and J calls follow TCRdb, not the original study. The sample has 300,000 to 400,000 distinct CDR3 sequences on record, roughly 13% of them singletons. The ten largest make up roughly 24% of the sample.

The research as a whole found: Most expanded thyroid clonotypes (frequency above 0.001) were also detected in blood, suggesting blood repertoires may reflect thyroid immune responses. Ophthalmopathy was separated from stable hyperthyroidism by a 13 V-J signature model, with approximately 89% sensitivity and roughly 81% specificity obtained in cross-validation and 80%/75% obtained in testing. Sample size was not statistically predetermined, and investigators were not blinded to group allocation. In validation, the model predicted progression to ophthalmopathy with 60% to 71% sensitivity and 72% to 85% specificity, a median of 6.5 months before onset.

This clonotype was detected ten times or more. It lacks a known antigen. It has no much larger one-base neighbor in the sample; base qualities were not kept. The CDR3, cysteine through phenylalanine, is 17 amino acids long. The read is trimmed to its CDR3 DNA, 51 bases read in frame from base 1. The junction shows trimming of 4 bases on V and 0 bases on J, plus 19 bases between the germline ends. Stable Graves' hyperthyroidism was defined as no progression to ophthalmopathy during 18 months of follow-up. Hyperthyroidism patients were newly diagnosed, had a disease duration of under 2 months, and were aged 18 to 65 years. Patients with uncontrolled infections, other autoimmune diseases, pregnancy or lactation were excluded. Clinical symptoms, serum thyroxine and TRAb, thyroid ultrasound, and orbital computed tomography formed the basis for the diagnoses. PBMCs were separated from roughly 10 ml of fresh peripheral blood using Ficoll-Paque density gradient centrifugation. Total RNA was extracted using Trizol reagent, and RNA quality was assessed on an Agilent 2100 Bioanalyzer.

Sequencing was done on a sample of blood. This clonotype was sampled from a woman in her 30s with Graves' hyperthyroidism. The rearrangement joined TRBV12-3 or TRBV12-4 to TRBJ2-7; tentative D gene TRBD2, with 6 bases matching. In nucleotide form, the sequence is TGTGCCAGCAGTTCGTTCTTGGGCGGGATGGACTCCTACGAGCAGTACTTC. Its translation reads: CASSSFLGGMDSYEQYF.